The 27 T cell receptor beta chains below all came from one sample that was sequenced in a study of patients and donors after allogeneic stem cell transplantation (dated by TCRdb to the early 2020s). The receptor library was made with RT-PCR. The listed sequencing device is NextSeq 550. Through fastp at Q25 and MiXCR, TCRdb rebuilt clones from the public reads, retaining in-frame beta chains. Every entry covers one CDR3 protein and lists the most common genes and DNA from its rows. In this sample the table shows 40,000 to 45,000 distinct CDR3 sequences, 30% to 40% of which occur a single time. The ten largest clones represent around 72% of the sample. Specimen: blood, either unsorted or a sorted T cell fraction (not recorded which). Every receptor here comes from a human donor who was either an allogeneic HSCT recipient or a stem cell or donor lymphocyte infusion donor (not recorded which). It is not recorded whose cells these are; they may come from a transplant donor.

The sample holds a few counts of this clonotype. The rearrangement uses TRBV7-2 and TRBJ1-1, with a possible D match to TRBD1 (5 bases). The CDR3 loop spans 15 amino acids. The germline gives CDR1 SGHTA, CDR2 FQGNSA. Trimming left V 4 bases short and J 0 bases short, with 12 bases between. For the CDR3, the DNA is TGTGCCAGCAGCTGGCCGGGACTCCTGAACACTGAAGCTTTCTTT. This sequence encodes CASSWPGLLNTEAFF.

The chain carries TRBV30 and TRBJ1-5; 7 bases match TRBD1. CDR1 GTSNPN and CDR2 SVGIG come from the germline V gene (reference sequence). The J segment lost 0 bases and the V segment lost 5 bases, leaving 4 bases of the junction unmatched. The CDR3 spans 14 residues. The CDR3 DNA reads as TGTGCCTGGGGGACAGTTTATAGCAATCAGCCCCAGCATTTT. This translates into CAWGTVYSNQPQHF.

This clonotype was seen more than once but under ten times. The genes are TRBV29-1 and TRBJ1-2, with 8 positions matching TRBD1. V lost 7 bases, J lost 5 bases, and 3 bases stayed unmatched. The CDR3 covers 11 residues. CDR1 SQVTM and CDR2 ANQGSEA come from the germline V gene. Here the CDR3 DNA reads TGCAGCGACAGGGGGATATATGGCTACACCTTC. This encodes CSDRGIYGYTF.

The chain employs TRBV5-1 and TRBJ1-2; D gene unclear. Germline lookup yields CDR1 SGHRS and CDR2 YFSETQ. The CDR3 consists of 13 residues. Trimming took off 2 bases at V and 8 bases at J, with 13 bases between the two ends. CDR3 protein: CASSFSTSRGYTF. In DNA form, the CDR3 reads TGCGCCAGCAGCTTCTCTACTTCGCGGGGCTACACCTTC. Combining the CDR3 with reference TRBV5-1 and TRBJ1-2 gives the whole variable domain KAGVTQTPRYLIKTRGQQVTLSCSPISGHRSVSWYQQTPGQGLQFLFEYFSETQRNKGNFPGRFSGRQFSNSRSEMNVSTLELGDSALYLCASSFSTSRGYTFGSGTRLTVV.

The chain has TRBV15 and TRBJ1-2; 9 bases align to TRBD1. This CDR3 region has 13 residues. Unmatched junction bases numbered 6, after V lost 10 bases and J lost 3 bases. The germline V gene encodes CDR1 LNHNV and CDR2 YYDKDF (reference sequence). CDR3 residues: CASTDRGYYGYTF. The CDR3 nucleotides read TGTGCCAGTACTGACAGGGGGTACTATGGCTACACCTTC.

This chain links TRBV12-3 or TRBV12-4 with TRBJ2-1; TRBD1 agrees at 10 bases. V gave up 5 bases and J gave up 6 bases; unmatched junction bases: 10. This CDR3 contains 16 residues. The CDR3 sequence: CASSPRDRGNLNEQFF. The CDR3 DNA follows: TGTGCCAGCAGTCCACGGGACAGGGGTAACCTCAATGAGCAGTTCTTC.

By share, this clonotype ranks as medium-sized (0.01 to 0.1%). V usage is TRBV28 and J usage is TRBJ1-3, with unresolved D. Germline CDR1 is MDHEN and CDR2 is SYDVKM. There are 13 residues in the CDR3. V lost 4 bases and J lost 0, with 4 bases in between. CDR3 loop: CASSSPSGNTIYF. CDR3 DNA sequence: TGTGCCAGCAGTTCCCCCTCTGGAAACACCATATATTTT.

In its sample, this clonotype was seen a few times. The chain couples TRBV6-5 to TRBJ1-6; maybe TRBD1 (5 bases). Germline loops: CDR1 MNHEY, CDR2 SVGAGI. Trimming removed 3 bases at V and 7 bases at J, with 13 bases between. This CDR3 has 15 amino acids. CDR3 sequence (DNA): TGTGCCAGCAGTTATAGGGGTTTATCGAATTCACCCCTCCACTTT. It translates to CASSYRGLSNSPLHF.

This clonotype was found a few times. The chain employs TRBV29-1 and TRBJ2-2, with D maybe TRBD1 (5 bases). The CDR3 consists of 14 residues. The germline V and J ends were trimmed by 3 bases and 3 bases, with 11 bases remaining between them. The germline gives CDR1 SQVTM, CDR2 ANQGSEA. CDR3: CSVETEPYTGELFF. CDR3 nucleotides: TGCAGCGTTGAGACAGAGCCCTACACCGGGGAGCTGTTTTTT.

The sample holds many counts of this clonotype. This sequence joins TRBV12-3 or TRBV12-4 and TRBJ1-5, with TRBD1 matching over 10 bases. The CDR3 has 15 amino acids. J lost 10 bases, V lost 5 bases, and 11 bases had no gene match. Here the CDR3 reads CASSLLTGGRSPQHF. The CDR3 bases are TGTGCCAGCAGTCTTCTGACAGGGGGCCGGAGCCCCCAGCATTTT.

This clonotype has only a few counts. The V gene is TRBV24-1, the J gene TRBJ1-5; D possibly corresponds to TRBD1 (5 bases). CDR1 is KGHDR, CDR2 SFDVKD, per germline. The length of the CDR3 is 15 residues. Deletions cut 2 bases from V and 2 bases from J, with 9 bases between. CDR3 residues: CATSDSGYRNQPQHF. The DNA of the CDR3 is TGTGCCACCAGTGATTCAGGGTATCGCAATCAGCCCCAGCATTTT.

The chain employs TRBV6-2 or TRBV6-3 and TRBJ2-7; 11 positions agree with TRBD2. The CDR3 totals 15 residues. Germline loops: CDR1 MNHEY, CDR2 SVGEGT. The V gene end was trimmed by 6 bases and the J gene end by 2 bases; junction bases not matched to a gene: 6. The CDR3 nucleotides read TGTGCCAGCAGGGTTCGACTAGCGGGAACCTACGAGCAGTACTTC. Translating gives CASRVRLAGTYEQYF.

V and J are TRBV12-3 or TRBV12-4 and TRBJ2-7, with D perhaps TRBD1 or TRBD2 (5 bases each). CDR3 length equals 17 residues. V dropped 4 bases and J dropped 3 bases, with 22 bases sitting between them. CDR3 in DNA: TGTGCCAGCAGTTCTCCGAACCTCGGGACGGGTGTCTACGAGCAGTACTTC. It is translated as CASSSPNLGTGVYEQYF.

The chain uses TRBV25-1 and TRBJ2-7, with 13 bases lining up with TRBD2. The trim removed 4 bases at V and 3 bases at J, leaving 9 bases unmatched. The germline gives CDR1 MGHDK, CDR2 SYGVNS. The CDR3 is 17 residues long. The CDR3 region has the DNA TGTGCCAGCAGTGCTGGGACTAGCGGGGAAATGCGCTACGAGCAGTACTTC. This sequence encodes CASSAGTSGEMRYEQYF.

This clonotype has at least ten counts. CDR3 region: CASSQAGAGQETQYF. The CDR3 bases are TGCGCCAGCAGCCAAGCGGGAGCCGGGCAAGAGACCCAGTACTTC. This chain links TRBV4-1 with TRBJ2-5, with a tentative D call TRBD2 (6 bases). V lost 1 base and J lost 2, with 11 bases in between. Germline V gene sequence: CDR1 MGHRA, CDR2 YSYEKL. CDR3 length: 15 residues.

The chain employs TRBV4-2 and TRBJ1-5; D ambiguous. V lost 1 base, J lost 1 base, and 8 bases lay in between. Per the germline V gene, CDR1 is LGHNA and CDR2 is YNFKEQ. This CDR3 has 15 amino acids. CDR3 sequence reads: CASSQGTGSNQPQHF. DNA for the CDR3: TGTGCCAGCAGCCAAGGAACTGGGAGCAATCAGCCCCAGCATTTT.

In its sample, this clonotype was seen once. The chain couples TRBV25-1 to TRBJ2-7, with 10 bases that match TRBD1. V gave up 7 bases and J gave up 3 bases; unmatched junction bases: 3. There are 13 residues in the CDR3. Per the germline V gene, CDR1 is MGHDK and CDR2 is SYGVNS. This CDR3 reads CASTRTGGYEQYF. CDR3 DNA sequence: TGTGCCAGCACTCGGACAGGGGGCTACGAGCAGTACTTC.

This clonotype appeared many times. V gene TRBV29-1 combines with J gene TRBJ1-4, with D possibly matching TRBD1 (5 bases). This CDR3 contains 14 residues. CDR1 is SQVTM and CDR2 is ANQGSEA in the germline V gene. Trimming removed 7 bases from V and 3 bases from J, with 15 bases in between. This CDR3 is CSAASSGSNEKLFF. The CDR3 DNA follows: TGCAGCGCCGCTAGCTCAGGGTCTAATGAAAAACTGTTTTTT.

This rearrangement joins TRBV29-1 to TRBJ2-1, with TRBD1 identical over 7 bases. In germline, CDR1 is SQVTM, CDR2 ANQGSEA. The trim removed 7 bases at V and 0 bases at J, leaving 6 bases unmatched. This CDR3 contains 14 residues. The CDR3 DNA reads as TGCAGCGCTGGACAGGTCTCCTCCTACAATGAGCAGTTCTTC. Translation: CSAGQVSSYNEQFF.

The V call is TRBV9, the J call TRBJ2-1; 8 bases map to TRBD2. Germline-derived CDR1 and CDR2 are SGDLS and YYNGEE. Trimming at V came to 4 bases and at J to 8 bases, leaving 5 bases not matched to a gene. CDR3 length: 13 residues. For the CDR3, the DNA is TGTGCCAGCAGCCCGCGGACTAGCCATGAGCAGTTCTTC. Protein: CASSPRTSHEQFF.

This clonotype showed up just a few times. This chain joins TRBV7-6 and TRBJ2-7; possibly TRBD2 for D (6 bases). The length of the CDR3 is 14 residues. V lost 1 base and J lost 4, with 11 bases in between. Germline values: CDR1 SGHVS, CDR2 FNYEAQ. CDR3: CASSLGGNHYEQYF. In DNA form, the CDR3 reads TGTGCCAGCAGCTTAGGCGGGAATCATTACGAGCAGTACTTC.

In its sample, this clonotype was seen a few times. This chain joins TRBV6-6 and TRBJ2-5, with 9 nucleotides matching TRBD1. Germline V gene sequence: CDR1 MNHNY, CDR2 SVGAGI (reference sequence). The CDR3 covers 15 residues. With 4 bases clipped from V and 1 base from J, the junction kept 4 bases outside the gene matches. The CDR3 spells CASSWDRVGQETQYF. In DNA, the CDR3 is TGTGCCAGCAGTTGGGACAGGGTTGGCCAAGAGACCCAGTACTTC.

This clonotype came up a few times. At one end the junction does not follow the germline gene, possibly because of a read error. The chain combines TRBV4-3 with TRBJ2-4; tentatively, D is TRBD2 (5 bases). The CDR3 runs to 14 residues. Germline V gene sequence: CDR1 LGHNA, CDR2 YSLEER. CDR3 sequence reads: CASSQESRKRLDFF. Written as DNA, the CDR3 is TGCGCCAGCAGCCAAGAGTCGAGGAAGCGGCTTGATTTCTTC.

The DNA of the CDR3 is TGCGCCAGCAGTCCCGAAAGTTTCGCGGGCGAGACCCAGTACTTC. Its protein product is CASSPESFAGETQYF. V is TRBV4-3 and J is TRBJ2-5; possibly TRBD2 for D (5 bases). CDR3 size: 15 residues. Germline-derived CDR1 and CDR2 are LGHNA and YSLEER. Trimming pared 6 bases from V and 5 bases from J, leaving 19 bases between.

This chain joins TRBV7-2 and TRBJ1-2, with TRBD1 identical over 9 bases. This CDR3 spans 14 amino acids. The germline gives CDR1 SGHTA, CDR2 FQGNSA. Trimming removed 5 bases from V and 7 bases from J; junction bases left unmatched: 8. The CDR3 loop reads CASSPGQGIGGYTF. CDR3 nucleotide sequence: TGTGCCAGCAGCCCGGGACAGGGAATAGGTGGCTACACCTTC.

This clonotype showed up just a few times. The CDR3 protein is CSARAYGEQFF. Here the CDR3 DNA reads TGCAGTGCTAGAGCGTATGGTGAGCAGTTCTTC. The chain uses TRBV20-1 and TRBJ2-1; D gene ambiguous. CDR1 and CDR2 (germline): DFQATT, SNEGSKA (reference sequence). The CDR3 length is 11 residues. Trimming pared 1 base from V and 9 bases from J, leaving 7 bases between.

This clonotype was seen a handful of times. The chain carries TRBV12-3 or TRBV12-4 and TRBJ1-5; possibly TRBD1 for D (5 bases). Trimming cost V 5 bases and J 0 bases, with 29 bases left between them. The CDR3 totals 21 residues. The CDR3 DNA follows: TGTGCCAGCAGTCTGGAGGGGACGCGGGCCGAACGGGGGAATAGCAATCAGCCCCAGCATTTT. Protein: CASSLEGTRAERGNSNQPQHF.